The 32 T cell receptor beta chains below all came from one sample that was sequenced in a study of T cells in Graves' hyperthyroidism and ophthalmopathy. It was RNA transcripts that yielded the amplified TCR beta CDR3 regions. TCR CDR3 regions were first amplified by RT-PCR with HTBI primers. From the multiplex PCR reads, TCRdb called clonotypes with MiXCR, one entry per CDR3 protein. Among about 690,000 distinct CDR3 sequences, 17% were seen once, and the ten largest hold roughly a sixth. Sequenced sample: blood. The receptors were gathered from a man over 45 with Graves' hyperthyroidism.

There are a few counts of this clonotype. The V gene is TRBV28, the J gene TRBJ1-3; D gene unclear. This CDR3 is built from 14 residues. The germline V gene encodes CDR1 MDHEN and CDR2 SYDVKM. V was cut by 3 bases and J by 1 base, with 7 bases left in between. The CDR3 spells CASSFWVSGNTIYF. CDR3 coding DNA: TGTGCCAGCAGTTTTTGGGTATCTGGAAACACCATATATTTT.

The chain couples TRBV2 to TRBJ1-2; no clear D. The CDR3 extends over 13 amino acids. Trimming cost V 6 bases and J 11 bases, with 19 bases left between them. The germline V gene has CDR1 SNHLY and CDR2 FYNNEI. The DNA for the CDR3 is TGTGCCAGCAGGAAGACCTCTCCCCCGAGATACACCTTC. Its translation: CASRKTSPPRYTF.

Only a few counts were recorded for this clonotype. The rearrangement joins TRBV7-8 to TRBJ2-3; 11 bases map to TRBD2. Losses at the gene ends were 3 bases for V and 6 bases for J; bases not matched to a gene: 11. In germline, CDR1 is SGHVS, CDR2 FQNEAQ. There are 17 residues in the CDR3. The CDR3 region is CASSFKRLAGSRDTQYF. The CDR3 nucleotides read TGTGCCAGCAGCTTTAAAAGACTAGCGGGGTCGAGGGATACGCAGTATTTT. The entire variable domain, with the rest obtained from reference TRBV7-8 and TRBJ2-3, is as follows: GAGVSQSPRYKVAKRGQDVALRCDPISGHVSLFWYQQALGQGPEFLTYFQNEAQLDKSGLPSDRFFAERPEGSVSTLKIQRTQQEDSAVYLCASSFKRLAGSRDTQYFGPGTRLTVL.

This clonotype was recorded many times. The V and J genes are TRBV2 and TRBJ2-7; TRBD1 aligns across 9 bases. Germline values: CDR1 SNHLY, CDR2 FYNNEI. The CDR3 is 14 residues long. The J segment lost 4 bases and the V segment lost 7 bases, leaving 8 bases of the junction unmatched. The CDR3 DNA follows: TGTGCCAGCAACACCGGGACAGGGAGGTACGAGCAGTACTTC. Its translation is CASNTGTGRYEQYF.

This clonotype showed up just a few times. This chain uses TRBV6-1 with TRBJ2-1; 10 bases map to TRBD2. CDR3 length: 14 amino acids. Per the germline V gene, CDR1 is MNHNS and CDR2 is SASEGT. The V gene end was trimmed by 6 bases and the J gene end by 8 bases; junction bases not matched to a gene: 7. CDR3 sequence: CASRWSSGRDEQFF. CDR3 bases: TGTGCCAGCAGGTGGTCTAGCGGGAGAGATGAGCAGTTCTTC.

This clonotype turned up a few times. This chain uses TRBV20-1 with TRBJ1-2; D might be TRBD1 (6 bases). Germline values: CDR1 DFQATT, CDR2 SNEGSKA (reference sequence). This CDR3 region has 14 residues. Trimming removed 3 bases from V and 6 bases from J, with 17 bases in between. The DNA of the CDR3 is TGCAGTGCTAGGGGGTCCGGGACACCCAATGGCTACACCTTC. Its translation: CSARGSGTPNGYTF.

The genes are TRBV13 and TRBJ1-1, with TRBD1 identical over 10 bases. Germline loops: CDR1 PRHDT, CDR2 FYEKMQ (reference sequence). J was trimmed by 6 bases and V by 5 bases; bases with no gene match: 6. The CDR3 totals 14 residues. In DNA, the CDR3 is TGTGCCAGCAGCGCGGGACAGGGGTACGCTGAAGCTTTCTTT. Encoded protein: CASSAGQGYAEAFF.

The V call is TRBV7-9, the J call TRBJ1-2; D gene ambiguous. CDR1 SEHNR and CDR2 FQNEAQ come from the germline V gene (reference sequence). This CDR3 is 14 amino acids long. Trimming pared 1 base from V and 3 bases from J, leaving 9 bases between. CDR3 region: CASSLVTVDYGYTF. In DNA form, the CDR3 reads TGTGCCAGCAGCTTAGTAACCGTTGACTATGGCTACACCTTC.

This chain connects TRBV3-1 to TRBJ1-3; no definite D call. Germline-derived CDR1 and CDR2 are LGHDT and YNNKEL (reference sequence). CDR3 length: 15 amino acids. V was trimmed by 2 bases and J by 1 base, leaving 9 bases between them. This CDR3 reads CASSQFLPSGNTIYF. Written as DNA, the CDR3 is TGTGCCAGCAGCCAATTTTTGCCTTCTGGAAACACCATATATTTT.

The V gene is TRBV20-1, the J gene TRBJ1-3, with D unclear. V lost 0 bases to trimming and J lost 4 bases, with 13 bases between them. The germline V gene encodes CDR1 DFQATT and CDR2 SNEGSKA (reference sequence). This CDR3 comprises 15 residues. Here the CDR3 reads CSARDPRPEGNTIYF. For the CDR3, the DNA is TGCAGTGCTAGAGACCCCCGGCCAGAGGGAAACACCATATATTTT.

This clonotype was observed many times. The genes are TRBV19 and TRBJ1-1, with D possibly being TRBD1 (5 bases). V was shortened by 3 bases and J by 1 base, with 12 bases between the two germline ends. Germline CDR1 reads LNHDA; CDR2 reads SQIVND (reference sequence). This CDR3 has 15 amino acids. The CDR3 loop is CASSIVFTGNTEAFF. The CDR3 DNA reads as TGTGCCAGTAGTATCGTCTTTACAGGGAACACTGAAGCTTTCTTT.

This clonotype was recorded at least ten times. The chain combines TRBV28 with TRBJ1-2; perhaps TRBD1 as D (6 bases). This CDR3 has 13 residues. Per the germline V gene, CDR1 is MDHEN and CDR2 is SYDVKM. V lost 3 bases, J lost 4 bases, and 9 bases lay in between. CDR3 nucleotides: TGTGCCAGCAGTTTCGGACAGCTCTATGGCTACACCTTC. It translates to CASSFGQLYGYTF.

This clonotype was seen ten or more times. The J gene is TRBJ1-6, the V gene TRBV11-2, with a weak D call TRBD1 (5 bases). This CDR3 comprises 16 residues. The V end was cut by 3 bases, the J end by 6 bases, with 15 bases between. The germline CDR1 and CDR2 sequences are SGHAT and FQNNGV. CDR3 DNA: TGTGCCAGCAGCTTCCGGAGGGGTGATTCTAATTCACCCCTCCACTTT. Amino acids: CASSFRRGDSNSPLHF.

CDR3 DNA: TGCGCCAGCAGCTTGGACAGCGGGCGGATCACTGAAGCTTTCTTT. Translating it yields CASSLDSGRITEAFF. This rearrangement joins TRBV5-1 to TRBJ1-1; no clear D gene. V was cut by 0 bases and J by 4 bases, with 13 bases left in between. The CDR3 is 15 amino acids. Looked up from germline, CDR1 is SGHRS and CDR2 is YFSETQ.

The chain is built from TRBV12-3 or TRBV12-4 and TRBJ2-1; 9 positions match TRBD1. There are 15 residues in the CDR3. V shed 7 bases, J shed 2 bases, and the junction held 6 bases outside the gene matches. CDR3 coding DNA: TGTGCCAGCAAAACCGGGACAGGGACCTACAATGAGCAGTTCTTC. Its translation is CASKTGTGTYNEQFF.

This clonotype was seen ten or more times. The genes are TRBV12-3 or TRBV12-4 and TRBJ2-1; TRBD2 matches 14 bases. Trimming removed 4 bases from V and 5 bases from J; junction bases left unmatched: 4. The length of the CDR3 is 16 residues. In DNA form, the CDR3 reads TGTGCCAGCAGTTCGTCGGGACTAGCGGGGGACAATGAGCAGTTCTTC. It codes for CASSSSGLAGDNEQFF.

This clonotype was counted ten times or more. The chain is built from TRBV7-8 and TRBJ1-1; 7 nucleotides line up with TRBD1. Germline trimming cut 8 bases from V and 9 bases from J; bases unmatched to any gene: 21. In germline, CDR1 is SGHVS, CDR2 FQNEAQ. This CDR3 is 16 amino acids long. The chain's CDR3 is CASREENRGVSEKAFF. The CDR3 DNA reads as TGTGCCAGCCGCGAAGAGAACAGGGGCGTGAGTGAAAAAGCTTTCTTT.

This clonotype occurred a few times. The V gene is TRBV28, the J gene TRBJ1-5, with TRBD1 matching 7 bases. The CDR3 is 14 amino acids. Germline CDR1 reads MDHEN; CDR2 reads SYDVKM. V shed 6 bases and J 7 bases; nucleotides not matched to a gene: 9. The DNA of the CDR3 is TGTGCCAGCAGCCGAGGACAGGAGCGACAGCCCCAGCATTTT. Its translation is CASSRGQERQPQHF.

The chain couples TRBV20-1 to TRBJ2-7; the match to TRBD1 covers 7 bases. This CDR3 region has 12 residues. Trimming at V came to 5 bases and at J to 3 bases, leaving 4 bases not matched to a gene. Germline V CDR1 and CDR2: DFQATT, SNEGSKA (reference sequence). The CDR3 spells CSAPNRGYEQYF. CDR3 nucleotides: TGCAGTGCTCCGAACAGGGGCTACGAGCAGTACTTC.

This clonotype was observed at least ten times. The J gene is TRBJ1-1, the V gene TRBV12-3 or TRBV12-4, with a possible D match to TRBD1 (6 bases). The V end lost 5 bases, the J end lost 3 bases, and 10 bases lay between the germline ends. The CDR3 is 13 residues long. The CDR3 sequence: CASSPGQYTEAFF. As DNA, the CDR3 is TGTGCCAGCAGTCCCGGACAGTACACTGAAGCTTTCTTT.

The chain carries TRBV7-2 and TRBJ1-2, with 8 bases aligning to TRBD1. V lost 4 bases to trimming and J lost 5 bases; unmatched junction nucleotides: 12. Germline assignment: CDR1 SGHTA and CDR2 FQGNSA. This CDR3 comprises 16 residues. CDR3 residues: CASSSGQGFAFYGYTF. CDR3 sequence (DNA): TGTGCCAGCAGCTCCGGACAGGGCTTCGCGTTTTATGGCTACACCTTC.

This rearrangement joins TRBV7-9 to TRBJ1-2; unclear D gene. Trimming cost V 4 bases and J 7 bases, with 10 bases left between them. The CDR3 has 12 residues. CDR1 SEHNR and CDR2 FQNEAQ come from the germline V gene (reference sequence). The CDR3: CASSSDGLGYTF. CDR3 coding DNA: TGTGCCAGCAGCTCGGACGGTCTTGGCTACACCTTC.

The V call is TRBV28, the J call TRBJ2-6, with 9 positions matching TRBD1. The trim removed 1 base at V and 0 bases at J, leaving 4 bases unmatched. Germline-derived CDR1 and CDR2 are MDHEN and SYDVKM. There are 18 residues in the CDR3. DNA for the CDR3: TGTGCCAGCAGTTTATTTGGACAGGGGTTCTCTGGGGCCAACGTCCTGACTTTC. It is translated as CASSLFGQGFSGANVLTF.

There are a few counts of this clonotype. V gene TRBV4-1 combines with J gene TRBJ1-1; D is unclear. V was pared by 1 base and J by 1 base, with 13 bases between. CDR1 and CDR2 from the germline V gene are MGHRA and YSYEKL. The CDR3 covers 16 residues. CDR3 coding DNA: TGCGCCAGCAGCCAAGTGATAAGGACTAGGAACACTGAAGCTTTCTTT. Translated: CASSQVIRTRNTEAFF.

This clonotype has ten or more counts. The chain combines TRBV12-3 or TRBV12-4 with TRBJ2-3, with TRBD2 identical over 13 bases. V trimming: 5 bases; J trimming: 3 bases; junction bases outside the gene matches: 5. The CDR3 sequence is 16 residues long. The chain's CDR3 is CASSPGLAGVTDTQYF. CDR3 nucleotides: TGTGCCAGCAGTCCAGGACTAGCGGGAGTTACAGATACGCAGTATTTT.

This clonotype was seen repeatedly, ten times or more. This rearrangement joins TRBV7-2 to TRBJ1-4, with 11 bases identical to TRBD1. The CDR3 is 14 amino acids. V trimming: 3 bases; J trimming: 8 bases; junction bases outside the gene matches: 2. Germline V lookup: CDR1 SGHTA, CDR2 FQGNSA. The CDR3 loop is CASSFRDRGEKLFF. CDR3 nucleotide sequence: TGTGCCAGCAGCTTCCGGGACAGGGGGGAAAAACTGTTTTTT.

The chain couples TRBV19 to TRBJ1-5; 9 positions agree with TRBD1. The CDR3 contains 14 residues. With V trimmed by 3 bases and J by 6 bases, 3 bases remained unmatched. Germline V gives CDR1 LNHDA, CDR2 SQIVND (reference sequence). CDR3 in amino acids: CASSIDRGVQPQHF. The CDR3 nucleotides are TGTGCCAGTAGTATCGACAGGGGGGTTCAGCCCCAGCATTTT.

This clonotype turned up a few times. One end of the junction fails to match germline, which may point to a read error. The rearrangement joins TRBV7-3 to TRBJ2-1, with D tentatively TRBD2 (5 bases). Germline V CDR1 and CDR2: SGHTA, FQGTGA. The CDR3 runs 16 residues. This chain's CDR3 is CASSPRGIHSYIEQFF. The CDR3 DNA follows: TGTGCCAGCAGCCCTAGAGGGATACACTCCTACATTGAGCAGTTCTTC.

This clonotype was recorded many times. The chain carries TRBV30 and TRBJ1-4, with D possibly TRBD1 on 5 matching bases. CDR3 size: 15 residues. Trimming stripped 8 bases from V and 5 bases from J, with 21 bases between. CDR1 is GTSNPN, CDR2 SVGIG, per germline (reference sequence). CDR3 region: CALGGRVAGNEKLFF. CDR3 nucleotide sequence: TGTGCCCTCGGTGGCAGGGTAGCGGGAAATGAAAAACTGTTTTTT.

This clonotype was seen ten or more times. The V gene is TRBV9, the J gene TRBJ1-4; 7 bases line up with TRBD1. Germline trimming cut 3 bases from V and 8 bases from J; bases unmatched to any gene: 7. The CDR3 covers 14 residues. The germline CDR1 and CDR2 sequences are SGDLS and YYNGEE. In DNA form, the CDR3 reads TGTGCCAGCAGCGCCTCAGGGGGTCGAGAAAAACTGTTTTTT. Translated, it gives CASSASGGREKLFF.

The rearrangement uses TRBV9 and TRBJ2-1; D is uncertain. This CDR3 region has 15 residues. V was cut by 3 bases and J by 6 bases, with 16 bases left in between. CDR1 is SGDLS, CDR2 YYNGEE, per germline. The CDR3 here is CASSGPGGLFNEQFF. The CDR3 coding sequence is TGTGCCAGCAGCGGGCCGGGCGGCCTCTTCAATGAGCAGTTCTTC.

This clonotype appeared many times. The chain recombines TRBV3-1 with TRBJ2-3; 8 positions agree with TRBD2. Germline-derived CDR1 and CDR2 are LGHDT and YNNKEL (reference sequence). With 4 bases clipped from V and 3 bases from J, the junction kept 3 bases outside the gene matches. The CDR3 has 14 amino acids. The CDR3 DNA is TGTGCCAGCAGCCCAGCGGGAGCGACAGATACGCAGTATTTT. This gives the protein CASSPAGATDTQYF.